This T cell receptor (beta chain) emerged from a study of immune heterogeneity within non-small cell lung tumors. A first 10-cycle multiplex round used 32 V-gene and 13 J-gene primers on TCR beta CDR3. TCRdb ran MiXCR on the multiplex PCR reads and lists one entry per CDR3 protein. The sample includes around 2,900 distinct CDR3 sequences, about a fifth of them seen just once. With 4 bases removed from V and 2 bases from J, the gap between germline ends came to 12 bases. Germline V CDR1 and CDR2: MNHEY, SVGAGI. The CDR3 loop spans 15 amino acids. Template material comprised bulk tumor genomic DNA at 600 ng per sample. In surgery, several biopsies were collected from each primary tumor at widely spaced sites. Their non-small cell lung cancer was newly diagnosed and untreated, and the patients underwent curative surgery. This clonotype is labeled medium-sized.

The source material was lung tumor tissue. The genes are TRBV6-5 and TRBJ1-5; D gene unclear. The clonotype originates from a man aged 55 to 69 with non-small cell lung cancer. The CDR3 region is CASSSRPERNQPQHF. CDR3 sequence (DNA): TGTGCCAGCAGTTCTCGACCGGAGCGCAATCAGCCCCAGCATTTT.